This T cell receptor beta chain was recorded in a study of cytomegalovirus exposure and HLA in healthy donors. Among the donors, all were healthy bone marrow donors. PCR used 60 Vbeta primers and 13 Jbeta primers. This table comes from immunoSEQ multiplex PCR, and its TCRdb copy is limited to in-frame clones, with some not included. The table includes around 300,000 clones, 80% to 90% detected once. There are 11 residues in the CDR3. Deletions cut 8 bases from V and 2 bases from J, with 7 bases between. Per germline, CDR1 SNHLY and CDR2 FYNNEI. The specimen sequenced was PBMCs. This sequence was found in a woman between 18 and 29 years old in good health and CMV-seronegative. V usage is TRBV2 and J usage is TRBJ2-7, with D unclear. The CDR3 DNA reads TGTGCCAGCTCTCTAACCTACGAGCAGTACTTC. This codes for CASSLTYEQYF.